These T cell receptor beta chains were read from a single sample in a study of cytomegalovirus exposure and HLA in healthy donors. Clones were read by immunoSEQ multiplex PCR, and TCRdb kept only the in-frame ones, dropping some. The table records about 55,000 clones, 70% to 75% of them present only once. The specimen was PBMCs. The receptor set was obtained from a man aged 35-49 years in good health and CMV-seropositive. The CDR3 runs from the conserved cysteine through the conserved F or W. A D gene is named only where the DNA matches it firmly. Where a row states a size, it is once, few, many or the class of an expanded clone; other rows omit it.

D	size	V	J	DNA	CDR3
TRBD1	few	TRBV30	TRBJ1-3	TGTGCCTGGGAGACTCCCTTTCCCCGGGACAGGCATTCGGGCTGGGACACCATATATTTT	CAWETPFPRDRHSGWDTIYF
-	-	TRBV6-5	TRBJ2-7	TGTGCCAGCCGACAAAGCCTGGAGCAGTACTTC	CASRQSLEQYF
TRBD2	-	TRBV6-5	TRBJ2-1	TGTGCCAGCAGTAGAGCGGGAAATGAGCAGTTCTTC	CASSRAGNEQFF
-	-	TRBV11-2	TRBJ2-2	TGTGCCAGCAGCTCCCCTCCCAACACCGGGGAGCTGTTTTTT	CASSSPPNTGELFF
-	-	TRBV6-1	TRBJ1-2	TGTGCCAGCATTCCAGGATCTAACTATGGCTACACCTTC	CASIPGSNYGYTF
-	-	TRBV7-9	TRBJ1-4	TGTGCCAGCGAGGAGAATGAAAAACTGTTTTTT	CASEENEKLFF
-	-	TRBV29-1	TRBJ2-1	TGCAGCGTTGGGGGCGGCCGTAGCTCCTACAATGAGCAGTTCTTC	CSVGGGRSSYNEQFF
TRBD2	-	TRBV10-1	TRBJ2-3	TGCGCCAGCAGTGAGCTTAGCGGGGGCGGCACAGATACGCAGTATTTT	CASSELSGGGTDTQYF
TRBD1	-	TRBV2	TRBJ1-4	TGTGCCAGCAGCGAAACAGGGGGCGCGGGAACTAATGAAAAACTGTTTTTT	CASSETGGAGTNEKLFF
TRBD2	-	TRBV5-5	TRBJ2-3	TGTGCCAGCAGCTCGACTAGCGGGGGGGCCGGTACCACAGATACGCAGTATTTT	CASSSTSGGAGTTDTQYF
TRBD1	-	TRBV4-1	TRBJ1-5	TGCGCCAGCAGCCAAGATGACAGGGGAGGCAATCAGCCCCAGCATTTT	CASSQDDRGGNQPQHF
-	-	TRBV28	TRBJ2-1	TGTGCCAGCAGTTTACCTAGGGGCAATGAGCAGTTCTTC	CASSLPRGNEQFF
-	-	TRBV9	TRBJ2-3	TGTGCCAGCAGCGTAGCTATGAGACTATACACAGATACGCAGTATTTT	CASSVAMRLYTDTQYF
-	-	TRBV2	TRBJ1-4	TGTGCCAGCAGGAGGGCCCCGCCTAATGAAAAACTGTTTTTT	CASRRAPPNEKLFF
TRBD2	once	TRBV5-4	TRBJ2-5	TGTGCCAGCAGCCCGGGGGGGCGGATAGAGACCCAGTACTTC	CASSPGGRIETQYF
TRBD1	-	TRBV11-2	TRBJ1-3	TGTGCCAGCAGCTCGGGACAGCTCTCTGGAAACACCATATATTTT	CASSSGQLSGNTIYF
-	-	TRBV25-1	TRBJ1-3	TGTGCCAGCAGTGATTCATCGAGCTCTGGAAACACCATATATTTT	CASSDSSSSGNTIYF
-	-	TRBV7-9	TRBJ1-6	TGTGCCAGCAGCTTATTAGGGGGGGGATCACCCCTCCACTTT	CASSLLGGGSPLHF
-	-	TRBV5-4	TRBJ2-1	TGTGCCAGCAGCTTCACAGGCTACAATGAGCAGTTCTTC	CASSFTGYNEQFF
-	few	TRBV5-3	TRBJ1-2	TGTGCCAGAAGCTTGGAGGGACAAAGAGCTAACTATGGCTACACCTTC	CARSLEGQRANYGYTF
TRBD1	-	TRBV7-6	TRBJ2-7	TGTGCCAGCAGCTCAACAGGGGACTACGAGCAGTACTTC	CASSSTGDYEQYF
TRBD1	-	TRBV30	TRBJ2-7	TGTGCCTGGAGTAGGGGACAGGGTGGGGAGCAGTACTTC	CAWSRGQGGEQYF
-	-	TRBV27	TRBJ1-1	TGTGCCAGCAGTTTTCAGGAGAACACTGAAGCTTTCTTT	CASSFQENTEAFF
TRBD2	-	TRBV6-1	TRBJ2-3	TGTGCCAGCAGTGCACGAGCGGGGGGGTCCACAGATACGCAGTATTTT	CASSARAGGSTDTQYF
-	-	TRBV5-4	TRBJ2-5	TGTGCCAGCAGCTTGTCTGCGGGGAGCCAAGAGACCCAGTACTTC	CASSLSAGSQETQYF
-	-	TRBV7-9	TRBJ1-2	TGTGCCAGCAGCCTCAACGGGAATTATGGCTACACCTTC	CASSLNGNYGYTF
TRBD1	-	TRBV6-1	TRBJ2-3	TGTGCCAGCAGTGCGATAGGGGGCTCCTCAGATACGCAGTATTTT	CASSAIGGSSDTQYF
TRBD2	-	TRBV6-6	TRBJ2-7	TGTGCCAGCAGATTAGCGGGCGTTAGCTCCTACGAGCAGTACTTC	CASRLAGVSSYEQYF
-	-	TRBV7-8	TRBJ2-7	TGTGCCAGCTCAGGCCCCGAGCAGTACTTC	CASSGPEQYF
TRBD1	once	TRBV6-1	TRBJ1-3	TGTGCCAGCTCCGGACAGGCAGGGTACACCATATATTTT	CASSGQAGYTIYF
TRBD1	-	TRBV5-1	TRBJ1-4	TGCGCCAGCAGCCTGGACAGGGGAACTAATGAAAAACTGTTTTTT	CASSLDRGTNEKLFF
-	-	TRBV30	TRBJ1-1	TGTGCCTGGAGTAGGGAGATCACTGAAGCTTTCTTT	CAWSREITEAFF
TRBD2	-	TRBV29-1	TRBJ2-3	TGCAGCGTTGGTGAGATTAGCGGGGGGAACACAGATACGCAGTATTTT	CSVGEISGGNTDTQYF
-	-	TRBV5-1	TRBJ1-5	TGCGCCAGCAGCTTGGAACCTACGAATCAGCCCCAGCATTTT	CASSLEPTNQPQHF
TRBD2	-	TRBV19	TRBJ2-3	TGTGCCAGTAGTAGGCAGCGGGGGGGCCGCACAGATACGCAGTATTTT	CASSRQRGGRTDTQYF
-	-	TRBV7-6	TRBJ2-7	TGTGCCAGCAGCGCTCCGGGCTACGAGCAGTACTTC	CASSAPGYEQYF
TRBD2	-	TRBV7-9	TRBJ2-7	TGTGCCAGCAGCCGGACTAGCGGGGGAGACGAGCAGTACTTC	CASSRTSGGDEQYF
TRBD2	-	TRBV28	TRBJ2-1	TGTGCCAGCACCACCGGGGCTAGCGGGGTTCTTGAGCAGTTCTTC	CASTTGASGVLEQFF
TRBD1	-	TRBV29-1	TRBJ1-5	TGCAGCGTCGTTGGACAGGGGAACAATCAGCCCCAGCATTTT	CSVVGQGNNQPQHF
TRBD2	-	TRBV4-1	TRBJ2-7	TGCGCCAGCAGCCAGCAGCCGGGACTAGCGCTCTACGAGCAGTACTTC	CASSQQPGLALYEQYF
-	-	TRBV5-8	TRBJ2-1	TGTGCCCATAACCTTGATCCGAGCTACAATGAGCAGTTCTTC	CAHNLDPSYNEQFF
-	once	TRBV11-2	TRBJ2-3	TGTGCCAGCAGCTTCGGCGGAAATACGCAGTATTTT	CASSFGGNTQYF
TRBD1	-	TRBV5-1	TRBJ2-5	TGCGCCAGCAGTTATCCTAAGGGGGCAATGGAGACCCAGTACTTC	CASSYPKGAMETQYF
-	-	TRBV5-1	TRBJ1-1	TGCGCCAGCAGCGCCGATCAGGGAGGGGTCAGTACTGAAGCTTTCTTT	CASSADQGGVSTEAFF
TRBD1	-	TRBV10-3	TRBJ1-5	TGTGCCATCAGCAGCGACAGGGACGGCAATCAGCCCCAGCATTTT	CAISSDRDGNQPQHF
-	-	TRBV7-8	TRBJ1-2	TGTGCCAGCAGCCCGGGGGTTTCCTATGGCTACACCTTC	CASSPGVSYGYTF
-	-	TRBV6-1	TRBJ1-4	TGTGCCAGCAGTGAAGCGCGGCAGACAACTAATGAAAAACTGTTTTTT	CASSEARQTTNEKLFF
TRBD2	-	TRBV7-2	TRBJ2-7	TGTGCCAGCAGCTTAACGACTAGCGGCCTGGGGGAGCAGTACTTC	CASSLTTSGLGEQYF
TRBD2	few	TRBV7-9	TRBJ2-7	TGTGCCAGCAGCTCCCAGACTAGCGGGGGATCCTACGAGCAGTACTTC	CASSSQTSGGSYEQYF
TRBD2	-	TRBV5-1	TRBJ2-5	TGCGCCAGCAGCGGCGGGGGGCGGGCGTATAAGACCCAGTACTTC	CASSGGGRAYKTQYF
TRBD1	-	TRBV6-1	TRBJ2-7	TGTGCCAGCAGCCTTACAGGGGATCGGGGAGAGCAGTACTTC	CASSLTGDRGEQYF
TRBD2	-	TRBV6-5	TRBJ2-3	TGTGCCAGCAAGGCGGGGGGGACAGATACGCAGTATTTT	CASKAGGTDTQYF
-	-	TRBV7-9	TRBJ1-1	TGTGCCAGCAGCTTAGGGGGGGGGCCAAACACTGAAGCTTTCTTT	CASSLGGGPNTEAFF
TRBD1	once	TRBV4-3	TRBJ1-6	TGCGCCAGCAGCCAAGGTGGACAGGGAAGCGGTTCACCCCTCCACTTT	CASSQGGQGSGSPLHF
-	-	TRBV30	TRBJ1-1	TGTGCCTGGAGTTTGACAGCGAACACTGAAGCTTTCTTT	CAWSLTANTEAFF